What follows describes a single T cell receptor beta chain. Its antigen is currently not known. No much larger clonotype is one base removed from it; base qualities were not supplied. TCRbeta CDR3 regions were amplified from genomic DNA using the immunoSEQ Assay, a bias-controlled multiplex PCR. Per the original workflow: The number of nucleated cells in each sample was estimated from the amplification of reference gene primers within the assay. To quantify the absolute abundance of each unique TCRbeta CDR3 rearrangement, sequence reads were collapsed and filtered. For each sample, productive Simpson clonality was calculated by taking the square root of Simpson's diversity index across productive rearrangements. TCRdb stores this immuneACCESS table with in-frame sequences only. Part of the clones is absent; in the studies checked, under half of the shortfall reflects unresolved V genes, and no reason is known for the rest. V and J calls and clone size are as listed in that table; D and trimming were resolved from the DNA. The sample profile shows 250,000 to 350,000 clones; 88% of them were found once. The ten largest clones represent 3% of the sample.

Cut back by 3 bases and 8 bases, the V and J ends lie 14 bases apart. Counted from cysteine to phenylalanine, this CDR3 has 13 amino acids. Only CDR3 DNA is held: 39 bases, read in frame from base 1. CDR1 and CDR2, per the germline V gene, are SQVTM and ANQGSEA. This specimen belongs to a study of blood T cell repertoires in COVID-19 (dated by TCRdb to about 2020). Notes on the research overall: The collaborator samples originated in the United States, Italy and Spain and spanned the acute and convalescent phases of COVID-19. The prospective study material was composed of cDNA or gDNA derived from T cells, B-cell-depleted T cells, or PBMCs. The dataset comprised deeply sampled blood TCRbeta repertoires from subjects exposed to, actively infected with, or recovered from COVID-19. The samples were drawn from two sources: the first 160 participants of the ongoing ImmuneRACE study, and 1,254 subjects contributed by 6 global collaborators. A de-identified subject ID, COVID-19 status, age in years and sex were almost always included in the sample metadata. The repertoires were released in a freely available public database intended as a resource for research on the immune response to SARS-CoV-2. Where available, HLA class I and class II types were obtained from metadata supplied by the sample provider rather than from assay-based typing.

Participants in the prospective study were enrolled through a virtual design, were aged about 18 to 89 years, and lived in roughly 25 United States geographic areas. To assign participants to cohorts, the prospective study relied on clinical history that participants themselves reported in a screening survey and a study questionnaire. Recovered participants in ImmuneRACE Cohort 3 were defined by two consecutive negative NP/OP PCR tests, clearance by a healthcare professional, or resolution of symptoms. In the prospective study, whole blood, serum and a nasopharyngeal or oropharyngeal swab were collected from each participant by mobile phlebotomists. Additional blood draws and questionnaires over a 2-month period could optionally be provided by prospective study participants. Before DNA extraction, blood samples from the prospective study were shipped at room temperature or frozen. The study at large found these results: How much clinical and demographic metadata was included differed by source and by participant, and the metadata was provided uncurated.

Recombination connected TRBV29-1 to TRBJ2-1; D gene: possibly TRBD2, on 6 matching bases. This TCR derives from a woman aged 50 to 60 who had recovered from COVID-19. Sequenced input: PBMCs or T cells enriched from blood (not recorded which). The DNA reads TGCAGCGTTGAGGCTAGCGAGAGGCATGAGCAGTTCTTC. Its amino acids are CSVEASERHEQFF.